This is a list of T cell receptor beta chains from one sample in a study of CD8+ T cells in alopecia areata. Sequenced by immunoSEQ multiplex PCR; TCRdb stores in-frame clones only, minus some. The repertoire holds some 190,000 clones, with roughly half as singletons. Sequences were derived from CD8+ T cells sorted from blood, sampled between weeks 51 and 52, from a patient treated with tofacitinib. The receptors come from a human donor with alopecia areata. Each CDR3 is given with its conserved first and last residue.

v_call: TRBV6-5
cdr3_aa: CAIRGRAYNEQFF

v_call: TRBV25-1
cdr3_aa: CASSGTSGLTSSYEQYF

v_call: TRBV13
cdr3_aa: CASSLSGAGNTIYF

v_call: TRBV29-1
cdr3_aa: CSVDRDTEAFF

v_call: TRBV7-9
cdr3_aa: CASSRGVPETQYF

v_call: TRBV27
cdr3_aa: CASSLTLTGELFF

v_call: TRBV19
cdr3_aa: CATGTGTDTQYF

v_call: TRBV6-5
cdr3_aa: CASRGDRGYEQYF

v_call: TRBV4-3
cdr3_aa: CASSPFVGGAFDTQYF

v_call: TRBV11-1
cdr3_aa: CASSLDRNTEAFF

v_call: TRBV2
cdr3_aa: CASRVSYEQYF

v_call: TRBV7-9
cdr3_aa: CASSSQTGGAFF

v_call: TRBV12-5
cdr3_aa: CASGSQGFQSGYTF

v_call: TRBV6-5
cdr3_aa: CATGDRENSPLHF

v_call: TRBV29-1
cdr3_aa: CSVGQGEAFF

v_call: TRBV4-3
cdr3_aa: CASSRLLGVGTQETQYF

v_call: TRBV27
cdr3_aa: CASSFTSGVYEQYF

v_call: TRBV2
cdr3_aa: CASSEARAGREQETQYF

v_call: TRBV4-3
cdr3_aa: CASSQDQEGYETQYF

v_call: TRBV7-2
cdr3_aa: CASRPSGGAYNEQFF

v_call: TRBV7-9
cdr3_aa: CASSPPLRTSGGDNEQYF

v_call: TRBV7-9
cdr3_aa: CASSLIGDGGEVETQYF

v_call: TRBV6-4
cdr3_aa: CASSDSGGTDTQYF

v_call: TRBV12-5
cdr3_aa: CASGITGTDGYTF

v_call: TRBV4-2
cdr3_aa: CASSSGQENSPLHF

v_call: TRBV27
cdr3_aa: CASSGDGNTEAFF

v_call: TRBV9
cdr3_aa: CASSPKGGSYNSPLHF

v_call: TRBV6-5
cdr3_aa: CASSSGGWNEQFF

v_call: TRBV7-6
cdr3_aa: CASSSDGARETQYF

v_call: TRBV7-9
cdr3_aa: CASSLEGLAGPTYEQYF

v_call: TRBV30
cdr3_aa: CAWSVTSRDTGELFF

v_call: TRBV6-1
cdr3_aa: CASILSSPAGELFF

v_call: TRBV5-6
cdr3_aa: CASSFLGPGTDTQYF

v_call: TRBV9
cdr3_aa: CASSVGPPGDYEQYF

v_call: TRBV5-6
cdr3_aa: CASSPGNTEAFF

v_call: TRBV2
cdr3_aa: CASRSPRDRQETQYF

v_call: TRBV7-2
cdr3_aa: CASSPGLAGWRGDTQYF

v_call: TRBV29-1
cdr3_aa: CSVETGEKLFF